These 4 T cell receptor beta chains were all obtained from the same sample, sequenced in a study of Tregs in tolerant kidney transplant recipients. Repertoires were generated with immunoSEQ multiplex PCR, while TCRdb's copy carries only in-frame clones and drops some. The sample yields about 110,000 clones, around 90% seen once. The specimen was CD4+ T cells from blood, collected before the transplant. The receptors were sampled from a human donor who received a combined kidney and bone marrow transplant.

The chain joins TRBV4-2 to TRBJ2-7; D is possibly TRBD1 (6 bases). This CDR3 spans 15 amino acids. Trimming removed 1 base from V and 7 bases from J, with 17 bases in between. Germline V gene data show CDR1 as LGHNA and CDR2 as YNFKEQ. The CDR3 sequence: CASSQGYRDKREQYF. The DNA of the CDR3 is TGTGCCAGCAGCCAAGGATACAGGGACAAAAGGGAGCAGTACTTC.

The rearrangement uses TRBV7-2 and TRBJ2-7, with TRBD2 matching 10 bases. Trimming took 4 bases from V and 0 from J; bases not matched to a gene: 15. CDR3 length: 19 amino acids. Looked up from germline, CDR1 is SGHTA and CDR2 is FQGNSA. The CDR3 is CASSSWRGLAGALSYEQYF. CDR3 nucleotides: TGTGCCAGCAGCTCCTGGAGAGGCCTAGCGGGAGCCCTCTCCTACGAGCAGTACTTC.

The rearrangement links TRBV11-3 to TRBJ1-1; TRBD1 is a possible D gene (5 bases). Germline lookup yields CDR1 SGHNT and CDR2 YENEEA. V gave up 5 bases and J gave up 1 base, with 8 bases separating them. The CDR3 loop spans 13 amino acids. The CDR3 nucleotides read TGTGCCAGCAGCGCCCAGGGGAACACTGAAGCTTTCTTT. This gives the protein CASSAQGNTEAFF. Supplemented by reference TRBV11-3 and TRBJ1-1, the full variable domain reads EAGVVQSPRYKIIEKKQPVAFWCNPISGHNTLYWYLQNLGQGPELLIRYENEEAVDDSQLPKDRFSAERLKGVDSTLKIQPAELGDSAVYLCASSAQGNTEAFFGQGTRLTVV.

This clone has just one count. The V gene is TRBV19, the J gene TRBJ2-3, with D maybe TRBD2 (6 bases). Germline V CDR1 and CDR2: LNHDA, SQIVND (reference sequence). The CDR3 has 12 residues. The germline V and J ends were trimmed by 8 bases and 4 bases, with 10 bases remaining between them. In DNA, the CDR3 is TGTGCCAGTCGGGGGAGCGCAGATACGCAGTATTTT. It specifies CASRGSADTQYF.